The TCR beta chain under discussion was sequenced for a study of regulatory T cells in long-lasting Graves disease. Time point specified: newly diagnosed GD, antithyroid drugs for less than 3 months. PBMC RNA served as the TCR library source. Researchers made TCR beta libraries by using iRepertoire HTBI primers and running Arm-PCR on CDR3 regions. TCRdb analysed the multiplex PCR reads with MiXCR anew, one entry per CDR3 protein. The sample yields 510,000 or so distinct CDR3 sequences, about 12% seen once. Points on this clonotype: This CDR3 fails to terminate in the conserved phenylalanine or tryptophan, so it likely reflects a read error.

The CDR3 sequence is 18 residues long. V shed 1 base, J shed 11 bases, and the junction held 22 bases outside the gene matches. The germline gives CDR1 MNHEY, CDR2 SMNVEV (reference sequence). Separately, the same data were catalogued under a study of T cells in Graves' hyperthyroidism and ophthalmopathy. From that report: Uncontrolled infection, other autoimmune disease, pregnancy or lactation disqualified patients from enrolment.

This TCR was sampled from a woman aged 30 to 39 with Graves disease. This specimen was peripheral blood mononuclear cells (PBMCs), taken at new diagnosis, from a patient treated with antithyroid drugs. This chain uses TRBV27 with TRBJ2-5; 7 nucleotides agree with TRBD2. The CDR3 here is CASSLLRRGGRIVDEQYS. The CDR3 nucleotides are TGTGCCAGCAGTTTATTGCGACGTGGCGGGAGAATTGTAGATGAGCAGTACTCC.